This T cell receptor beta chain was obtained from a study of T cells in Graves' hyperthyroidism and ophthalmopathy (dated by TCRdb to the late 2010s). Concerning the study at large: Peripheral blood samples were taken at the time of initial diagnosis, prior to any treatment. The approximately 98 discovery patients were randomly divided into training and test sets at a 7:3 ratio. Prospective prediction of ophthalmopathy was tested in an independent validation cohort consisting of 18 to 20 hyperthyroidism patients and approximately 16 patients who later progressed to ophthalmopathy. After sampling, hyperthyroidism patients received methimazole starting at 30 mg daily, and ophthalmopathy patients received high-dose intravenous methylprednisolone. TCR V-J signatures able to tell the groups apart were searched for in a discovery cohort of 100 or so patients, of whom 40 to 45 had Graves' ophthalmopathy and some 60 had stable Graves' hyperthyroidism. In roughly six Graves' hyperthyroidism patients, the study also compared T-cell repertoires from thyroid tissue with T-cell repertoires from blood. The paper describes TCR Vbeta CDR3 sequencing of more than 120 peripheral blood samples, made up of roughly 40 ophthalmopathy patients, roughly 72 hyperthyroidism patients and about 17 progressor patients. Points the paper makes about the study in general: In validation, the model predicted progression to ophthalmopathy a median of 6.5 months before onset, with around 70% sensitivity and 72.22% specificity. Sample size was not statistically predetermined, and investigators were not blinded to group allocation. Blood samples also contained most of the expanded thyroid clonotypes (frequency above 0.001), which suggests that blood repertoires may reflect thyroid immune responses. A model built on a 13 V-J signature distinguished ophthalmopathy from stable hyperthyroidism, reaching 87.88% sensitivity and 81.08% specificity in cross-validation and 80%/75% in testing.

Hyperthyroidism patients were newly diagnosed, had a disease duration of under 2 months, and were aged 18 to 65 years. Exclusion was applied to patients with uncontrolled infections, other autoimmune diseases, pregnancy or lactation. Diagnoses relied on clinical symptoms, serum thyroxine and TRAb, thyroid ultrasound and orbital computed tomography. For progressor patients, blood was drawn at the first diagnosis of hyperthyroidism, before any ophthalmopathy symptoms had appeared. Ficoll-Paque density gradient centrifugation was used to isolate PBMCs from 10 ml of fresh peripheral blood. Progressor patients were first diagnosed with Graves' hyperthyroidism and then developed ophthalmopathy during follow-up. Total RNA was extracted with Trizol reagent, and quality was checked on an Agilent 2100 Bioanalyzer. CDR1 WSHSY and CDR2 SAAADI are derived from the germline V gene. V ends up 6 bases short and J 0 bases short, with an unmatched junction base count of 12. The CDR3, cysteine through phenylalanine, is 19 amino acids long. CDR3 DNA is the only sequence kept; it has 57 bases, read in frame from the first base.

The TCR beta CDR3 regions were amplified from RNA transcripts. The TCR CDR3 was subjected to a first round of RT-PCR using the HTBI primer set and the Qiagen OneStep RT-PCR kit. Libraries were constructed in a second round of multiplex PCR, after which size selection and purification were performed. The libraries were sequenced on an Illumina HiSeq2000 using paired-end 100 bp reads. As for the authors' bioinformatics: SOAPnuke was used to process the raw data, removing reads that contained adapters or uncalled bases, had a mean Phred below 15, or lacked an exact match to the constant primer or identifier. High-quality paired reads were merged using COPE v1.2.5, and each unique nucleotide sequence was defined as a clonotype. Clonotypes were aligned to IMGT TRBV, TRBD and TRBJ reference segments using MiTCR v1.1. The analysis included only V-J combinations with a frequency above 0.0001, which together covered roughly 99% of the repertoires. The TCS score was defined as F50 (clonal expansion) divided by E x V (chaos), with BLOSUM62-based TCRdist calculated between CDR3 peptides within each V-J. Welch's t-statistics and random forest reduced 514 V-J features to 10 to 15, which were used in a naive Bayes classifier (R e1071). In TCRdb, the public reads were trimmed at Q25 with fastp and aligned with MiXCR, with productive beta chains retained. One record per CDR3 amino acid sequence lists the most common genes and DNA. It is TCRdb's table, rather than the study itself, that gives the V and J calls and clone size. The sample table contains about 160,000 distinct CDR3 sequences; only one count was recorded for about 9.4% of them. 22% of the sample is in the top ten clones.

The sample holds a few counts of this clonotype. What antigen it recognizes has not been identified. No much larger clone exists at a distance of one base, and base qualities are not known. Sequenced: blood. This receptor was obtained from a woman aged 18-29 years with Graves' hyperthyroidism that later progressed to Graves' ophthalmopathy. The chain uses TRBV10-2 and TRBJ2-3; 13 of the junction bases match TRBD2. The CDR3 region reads CASRVSGLAGPPSTDTQYF. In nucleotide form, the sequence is TGCGCCAGCAGGGTTTCGGGACTAGCGGGGCCACCTAGCACAGATACGCAGTATTTT.